A single count supports the clone carrying this T cell receptor beta chain. The antigen is undetermined. The sample belongs to a study of shared clonotypes between healthy human individuals. This CDR3 region has 14 residues. V shed 4 bases, J shed 1 base, and the junction held 3 bases outside the gene matches. From germline, CDR1 is MGHRA and CDR2 YSYEKL. General observations from the study: Non-shared clonotypes showed lower generation probabilities than clonotypes common to all four donors.

Repertoires were generated with immunoSEQ multiplex PCR, while TCRdb's copy carries only in-frame clones and drops some. This sample has millions of clones, with just over 90% found just once. The J gene is TRBJ1-2, the V gene TRBV4-1, with 7 bases aligning to TRBD1. Sequencing was carried out using naive CD4+ T cells sorted from blood. The subset: CD45RA+ positively selected. This TCR derives from a man between 18 and 29 years old in good health. CDR3: CASSRGQLNYGYTF. The CDR3 coding sequence is TGCGCCAGCAGCCGGGGACAGCTTAACTATGGCTACACCTTC.